Shown below are 11 T cell receptor beta chains from a single sample sequenced in a study of CD8+ T cells in alopecia areata. Investigators isolated RNA and reverse transcribed it into cDNA to act as the sequencing template. Using immunoSEQ multiplex PCR, the repertoire was profiled, and TCRdb retains in-frame clones only, with some absent. The table includes 140,000 to 150,000 clones, more than 40% detected once. Source material: CD4+ T cells sorted from blood. The receptors here all came from a human donor with alopecia areata.

This chain joins TRBV7-3 and TRBJ2-1; tentative D call: TRBD2 (5 bases). The CDR3 has 16 residues. V was cut by 5 bases and J by 8 bases, with 22 bases left in between. CDR1 and CDR2 from the germline V gene are SGHTA and FQGTGA. Here the CDR3 DNA reads TGTGCCAGCAGCCCCACCCCTAGCACCCTCGGGTATGAGCAGTTCTTC. Its protein product is CASSPTPSTLGYEQFF.

This chain connects TRBV29-1 to TRBJ2-1; 8 bases are shared with TRBD2. V shed 6 bases, J shed 12 bases, and the junction held 7 bases outside the gene matches. This CDR3 region has 11 residues. Germline assignment: CDR1 SQVTM and CDR2 ANQGSEA. This CDR3 is CSVERLAWQFF. CDR3 nucleotides: TGCAGCGTGGAGAGACTAGCGTGGCAGTTCTTC.

The chain links TRBV29-1 to TRBJ2-7; 8 bases are shared with TRBD2. Germline loops: CDR1 SQVTM, CDR2 ANQGSEA. This CDR3 spans 12 amino acids. The junction had 5 bases not matched to a gene; V was cut back by 7 bases and J by 3 bases. The CDR3 DNA is TGCAGCGCCACGGGACTAGGCTACGAGCAGTACTTC. Its translation is CSATGLGYEQYF.

This clone appeared a few times. As DNA, the CDR3 is TGCAGCGTTGAAGCTTTAGCGCTGGGAGAGACCCAGTACTTC. Amino acids: CSVEALALGETQYF. The V call is TRBV29-1, the J call TRBJ2-5; tentatively, D is TRBD2 (5 bases). V was shortened by 1 base and J by 4 bases, with 13 bases between the two germline ends. In germline, CDR1 is SQVTM, CDR2 ANQGSEA. The CDR3 sequence is 14 residues long.

This clone was seen only a few times. V is TRBV2 and J is TRBJ2-1; D is perhaps TRBD1 (5 bases). Germline CDR1 SNHLY, CDR2 FYNNEI. V lost 0 bases and J lost 3, with 18 bases in between. This CDR3 has 18 amino acids. CDR3 sequence: CASSEAVTAPSSYNEQFF. The CDR3 coding sequence is TGTGCCAGCAGTGAAGCGGTGACAGCCCCTTCCAGCTACAATGAGCAGTTCTTC. Combining the CDR3 with reference TRBV2 and TRBJ2-1 gives the whole variable domain EPEVTQTPSHQVTQMGQEVILRCVPISNHLYFYWYRQILGQKVEFLVSFYNNEISEKSEIFDDQFSVERPDGSNFTLKIRSTKLEDSAMYFCASSEAVTAPSSYNEQFFGPGTRLTVL.

The V and J genes are TRBV29-1 and TRBJ1-1; D is possibly TRBD1 (6 bases). The germline CDR1 and CDR2 sequences are SQVTM and ANQGSEA. The V gene lost 6 bases and the J gene lost 5 bases, with 16 bases spanning the gap. This CDR3 has 13 residues. The CDR3 nucleotides are TGCAGCGTAGCTACAGGGTTGGGAACTGAAGCTTTCTTT. It encodes CSVATGLGTEAFF.

The rearrangement links TRBV5-6 to TRBJ2-7; either TRBD1 or TRBD2 may supply D (5 bases each). The V gene lost 3 bases and the J gene lost 1 base, with 14 bases spanning the gap. The CDR3 spans 15 residues. In germline, CDR1 is SGHDT, CDR2 YYEEEE. The CDR3 reads CASSYTGTASYEQYF. CDR3 in DNA: TGTGCCAGCAGCTACACCGGGACCGCATCCTACGAGCAGTACTTC.

The chain couples TRBV6-6 to TRBJ1-1; D uncertain. The V gene lost 7 bases and the J gene lost 5 bases, with 17 bases spanning the gap. This CDR3 has 14 residues. Germline CDR1 MNHNY, CDR2 SVGAGI (reference sequence). The CDR3 loop is CASTSGPLGTEAFF. Here the CDR3 DNA reads TGTGCCAGCACCTCCGGCCCACTGGGGACTGAAGCTTTCTTT.

The chain joins TRBV29-1 to TRBJ2-1, with D possibly matching TRBD2 (5 bases). Looked up from germline, CDR1 is SQVTM and CDR2 is ANQGSEA. This CDR3 spans 12 amino acids. The V and J ends lost 4 bases and 10 bases respectively, with 14 bases between them. The CDR3 DNA reads TGCAGCGTTGCCCACTTTGGCGGGGAGCAGTTCTTC. This translates into CSVAHFGGEQFF.

CDR3 sequence (DNA): TGCGCCAGCAGCCAAGATTGGGGGGCCAGGGGGTGGGATGAGCAGTTCTTC. Translation: CASSQDWGARGWDEQFF. The V gene is TRBV4-1, the J gene TRBJ2-1; D possibly corresponds to TRBD1 (7 bases). The germline V gene encodes CDR1 MGHRA and CDR2 YSYEKL. Trimming cost V 0 bases and J 8 bases, with 20 bases left between them. There are 17 residues in the CDR3.

The rearrangement joins TRBV28 to TRBJ1-2; no reliable D call. Germline V gene data show CDR1 as MDHEN and CDR2 as SYDVKM. Trimming left V 4 bases short and J 5 bases short, with 5 bases between. The CDR3 contains 11 residues. CDR3 amino acids: CASSYRYGYTF. The CDR3 bases are TGTGCCAGCAGTTACAGATATGGCTACACCTTC.